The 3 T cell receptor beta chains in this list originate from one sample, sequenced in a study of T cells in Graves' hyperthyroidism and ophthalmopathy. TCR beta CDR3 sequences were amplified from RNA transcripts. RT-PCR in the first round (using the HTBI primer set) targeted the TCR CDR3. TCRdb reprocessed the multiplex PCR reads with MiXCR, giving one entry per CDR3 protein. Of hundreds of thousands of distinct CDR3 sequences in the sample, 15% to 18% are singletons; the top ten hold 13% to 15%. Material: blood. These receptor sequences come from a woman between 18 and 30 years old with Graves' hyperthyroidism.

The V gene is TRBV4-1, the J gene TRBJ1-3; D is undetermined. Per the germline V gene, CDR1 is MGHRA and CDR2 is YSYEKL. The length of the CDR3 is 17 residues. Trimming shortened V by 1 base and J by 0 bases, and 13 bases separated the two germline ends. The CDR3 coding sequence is TGCGCCAGCAGCCAAGCCCCGACAAGAAGCTCTGGAAACACCATATATTTT. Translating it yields CASSQAPTRSSGNTIYF.

The CDR3 protein is CASSRSNYEQYF. The CDR3, as DNA: TGTGCCAGCAGCCGCTCCAACTACGAGCAGTACTTC. This chain connects TRBV3-1 to TRBJ2-7; no definite D call. CDR3 length equals 12 residues. In germline, CDR1 is LGHDT, CDR2 YNNKEL (reference sequence). Trimming removed 4 bases from V and 3 bases from J, with 7 bases in between.

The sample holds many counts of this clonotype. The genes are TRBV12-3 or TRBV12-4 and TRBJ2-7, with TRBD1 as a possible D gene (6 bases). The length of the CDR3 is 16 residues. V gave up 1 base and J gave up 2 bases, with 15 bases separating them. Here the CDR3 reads CASSLEGEHKTYEQYF. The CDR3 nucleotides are TGTGCCAGCAGTTTAGAGGGGGAACATAAAACCTACGAGCAGTACTTC.